This TCR beta chain derives from a study of CD8+ T cells in alopecia areata. About the research overall: Spontaneously alopecic C3H/HeJ graft donors, about 6-13 months old, gave skin to roughly 7-10-week-old female C3H/HeJ mice. Study-wide results and caveats: Greater clonality was observed in lesional scalp samples, especially alopecia totalis/universalis, versus normal scalp.

The time point is: mouse skin 6 weeks after grafting, around onset of hair loss. The authors took biopsies of recipient mouse skin at grafting and 3 and 6 weeks later. This CDR3 spans 16 amino acids. Germline-derived CDR1 and CDR2 are LGHNA and YNLKQL (reference sequence). The junction had 7 bases not matched to a gene; V was cut back by 4 bases and J by 0 bases. This clone was detected a few times. The antigen is unknown. Each gene name is a mouse one. The sequence runs out 4 residues before the end of the CDR3; the remainder is reconstructed from the germline J gene. RNA extraction was followed by reverse transcription into cDNA, which acted as the sequencing template. The repertoire was sequenced with immunoSEQ multiplex PCR; TCRdb's copy has only in-frame clones and lacks some. The table lists a few thousand clones, with no singletons.

The sample was skin, taken at week 6. The clonotype originates from a C3H/HeJ mouse with alopecia areata. This strain has MHC haplotype H2-k. The chain couples TRBV5 to TRBJ1-1; 8 bases are shared with TRBD1. The CDR3 bases that were read are TGTGCCAGCAGCCTCTCTCCGGGACAGGCAAACACA. This codes for CASSLSPGQANT. The whole CDR3 region reads CASSLSPGQANTEVFF.